The source of this T cell receptor (beta chain) is a study of cytomegalovirus exposure and HLA in healthy donors. Study conclusions and caveats: Indistinguishable V segments, including TRBV6-2 and TRBV6-3, were excluded. The dataset shows that most TCR sequences were rare, while some public TCRs occurred in many donors.

In the case of this clone: Its antigen is unknown.

With 60 Vbeta and 13 Jbeta primers, the PCR was carried out. Sequencing was performed with immunoSEQ multiplex PCR; in TCRdb, only in-frame clones are kept and a portion is missing. The sample holds under 250,000 clones, less than 85% seen once. The CDR3 contains 13 residues. CDR1 is SGHDT, CDR2 YYEEEE, per germline. The V gene lost 4 bases and the J gene lost 2 bases, with 10 bases spanning the gap. The clonotype was recovered from a man aged 18 to 30 in good health and CMV-seronegative. Input material: PBMCs. The chain has TRBV5-6 and TRBJ2-7; D not certain. This CDR3 is CASSRYDTYEQYF. As DNA, the CDR3 is TGTGCCAGCAGCCGTTACGACACCTACGAGCAGTACTTC.